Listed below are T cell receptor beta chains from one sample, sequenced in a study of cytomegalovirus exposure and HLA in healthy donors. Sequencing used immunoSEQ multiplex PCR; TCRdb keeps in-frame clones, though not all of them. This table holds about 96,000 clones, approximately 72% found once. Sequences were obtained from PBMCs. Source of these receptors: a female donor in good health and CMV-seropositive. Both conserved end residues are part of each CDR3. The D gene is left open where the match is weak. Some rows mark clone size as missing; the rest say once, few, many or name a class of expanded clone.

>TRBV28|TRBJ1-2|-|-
CASSFGQGLYGYTF
TGTGCCAGCAGTTTTGGGCAGGGACTCTATGGCTACACCTTC
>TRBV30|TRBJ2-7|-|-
CAWTGGTYEQYF
TGTGCCTGGACGGGCGGGACCTACGAGCAGTACTTC
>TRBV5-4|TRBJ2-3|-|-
CASSLGGAAGVDTQYF
TGTGCCAGCAGCTTGGGCGGTGCGGCAGGGGTAGATACGCAGTATTTT
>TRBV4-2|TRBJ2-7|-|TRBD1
CASSQGESGTGLVEQYF
TGTGCCAGCAGCCAAGGGGAATCAGGGACAGGGTTGGTCGAGCAGTACTTC
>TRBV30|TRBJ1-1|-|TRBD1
CAWDRAVRTEAFF
TGTGCCTGGGACAGGGCAGTTAGGACTGAAGCTTTCTTT
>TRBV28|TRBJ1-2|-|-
CASSLPPEINYGYTF
TGTGCCAGCAGTTTACCCCCGGAGATTAACTATGGCTACACCTTC
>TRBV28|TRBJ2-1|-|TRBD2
CASSRSSGGSEQFF
TGTGCCAGCAGCCGATCGAGCGGGGGTAGTGAGCAGTTCTTC
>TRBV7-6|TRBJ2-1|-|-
CASSKTVNNEQFF
TGTGCCAGCAGCAAGACTGTTAACAATGAGCAGTTCTTC
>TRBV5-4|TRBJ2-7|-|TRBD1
CASSSQRTGGEQYF
TGTGCCAGCAGCTCCCAACGGACAGGGGGCGAGCAGTACTTC
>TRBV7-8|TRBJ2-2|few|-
CASSLVSANTGELFF
TGTGCCAGCAGCTTAGTCAGCGCGAACACCGGGGAGCTGTTTTTT
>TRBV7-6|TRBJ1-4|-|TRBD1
CASSLAGTGREKLFF
TGTGCCAGCAGCTTAGCGGGGACAGGGCGTGAAAAACTGTTTTTT
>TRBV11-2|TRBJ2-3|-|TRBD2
CASSPLAGTNTDTQYF
TGTGCCAGCAGCCCCCTAGCGGGTACCAACACAGATACGCAGTATTTT
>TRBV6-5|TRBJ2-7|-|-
CASSPGGGGYEQYF
TGTGCCAGCAGCCCAGGGGGCGGGGGCTACGAGCAGTACTTC
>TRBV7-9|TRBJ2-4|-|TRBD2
CASSPKGLAGDGYIQYF
TGTGCCAGCAGCCCCAAAGGACTAGCGGGAGATGGGTACATTCAGTACTTC
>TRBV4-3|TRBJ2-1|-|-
CASSQAQEGHNEQFF
TGCGCCAGCAGCCAAGCACAGGAGGGACACAATGAGCAGTTCTTC
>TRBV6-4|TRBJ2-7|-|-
CASSDSRRAYEQYF
TGTGCCAGCAGTGACTCCCGCAGGGCCTACGAGCAGTACTTC
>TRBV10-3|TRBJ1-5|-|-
CAISEGEDQPQHF
TGTGCCATCAGTGAAGGGGAGGATCAGCCCCAGCATTTT
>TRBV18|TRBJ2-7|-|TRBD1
CASSPGQGQEQYF
TGTGCCAGCTCACCCGGACAGGGTCAGGAGCAGTACTTC
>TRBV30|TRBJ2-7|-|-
CAGTTATDSLSYEQYF
TGTGCCGGAACTACCGCGACTGACAGCTTATCCTACGAGCAGTACTTC
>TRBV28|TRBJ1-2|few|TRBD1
CASSPAPGTGVGYTF
TGTGCCAGCAGTCCCGCCCCCGGGACAGGGGTAGGCTACACCTTC
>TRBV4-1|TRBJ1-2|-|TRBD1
CASSQDGQGVGYTF
TGCGCCAGCAGCCAAGATGGGCAGGGGGTAGGCTACACCTTC
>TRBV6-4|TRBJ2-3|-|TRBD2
CASSPTAAGGTDTQYF
TGTGCCAGCAGTCCCACCGCCGCGGGGGGCACAGATACGCAGTATTTT
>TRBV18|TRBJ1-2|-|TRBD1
CASSPPGGQGGYGYTF
TGTGCCAGCTCACCACCGGGGGGACAGGGCGGCTATGGCTACACCTTC
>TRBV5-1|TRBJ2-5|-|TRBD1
CASSPRDRMRETQYF
TGCGCCAGCAGCCCCCGGGACAGGATGCGGGAGACCCAGTACTTC
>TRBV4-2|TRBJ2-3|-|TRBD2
CASSQAGTSDTDTQYF
TGTGCCAGCAGCCAAGCCGGGACTAGCGACACAGATACGCAGTATTTT
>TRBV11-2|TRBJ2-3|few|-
CASASGMGTDTQYF
TGTGCCAGCGCATCCGGGATGGGCACAGATACGCAGTATTTT
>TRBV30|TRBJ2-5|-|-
CAWSVGQGPSRRETQYF
TGTGCCTGGAGTGTCGGCCAGGGGCCTTCACGTCGGGAGACCCAGTACTTC
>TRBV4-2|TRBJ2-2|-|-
CASSQDLAGELFF
TGTGCCAGCAGCCAAGATCTCGCCGGGGAGCTGTTTTTT
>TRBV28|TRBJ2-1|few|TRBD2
CASSTSSGNLPYNEQFF
TGTGCCAGCAGTACCTCTAGCGGGAATCTGCCCTACAATGAGCAGTTCTTC
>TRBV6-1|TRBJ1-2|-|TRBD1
CASSHRGVDYGYTF
TGTGCCAGCAGTCACAGGGGAGTCGACTATGGCTACACCTTC
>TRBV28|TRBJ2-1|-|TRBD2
CASRRGLAGNNEQFF
TGTGCCAGCAGACGGGGACTAGCGGGTAACAATGAGCAGTTCTTC
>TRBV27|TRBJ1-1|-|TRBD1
CASPGTGGPEAFF
TGTGCCAGCCCCGGGACAGGGGGACCTGAAGCTTTCTTT
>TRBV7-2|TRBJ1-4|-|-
CASSSTRAGEKLFF
TGTGCCAGCAGCTCCACGAGGGCCGGTGAAAAACTGTTTTTT
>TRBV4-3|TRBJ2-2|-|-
CASSPLTLETGELFF
TGCGCCAGCAGCCCCCTAACGTTAGAGACCGGGGAGCTGTTTTTT
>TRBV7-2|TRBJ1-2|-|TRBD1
CASSLSGQGTDGYTF
TGTGCCAGCAGCTTATCGGGACAGGGCACGGATGGCTACACCTTC
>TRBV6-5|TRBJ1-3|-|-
CATRRGSGNTIYF
TGTGCCACCCGCCGGGGTTCTGGAAACACCATATATTTT
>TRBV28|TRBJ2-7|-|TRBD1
CASSLPGQGRYEQYF
TGTGCCAGCAGTTTACCAGGACAGGGGCGCTACGAGCAGTACTTC
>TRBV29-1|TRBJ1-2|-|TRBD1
CSVGGGEDYGYTF
TGCAGCGTTGGAGGGGGCGAGGACTATGGCTACACCTTC
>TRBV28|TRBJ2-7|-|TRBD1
CASSGTGYSYEQYF
TGTGCCAGCAGCGGGACAGGCTACTCCTACGAGCAGTACTTC
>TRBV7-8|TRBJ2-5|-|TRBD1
CASSLRGDRGQETQYF
TGTGCCAGCAGCTTAAGGGGGGACAGGGGGCAGGAGACCCAGTACTTC
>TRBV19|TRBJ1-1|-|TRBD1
CASSITGTGPNTEAFF
TGTGCCAGTAGTATAACCGGGACAGGCCCTAACACTGAAGCTTTCTTT
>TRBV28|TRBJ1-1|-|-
CASSATGGRPSTEAFF
TGTGCCAGCAGTGCTACGGGGGGGCGCCCTTCCACTGAAGCTTTCTTT
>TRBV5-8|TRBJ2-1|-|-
CASSLEGFSYNEQFF
TGTGCCAGCAGCTTGGAGGGGTTTTCCTACAATGAGCAGTTCTTC
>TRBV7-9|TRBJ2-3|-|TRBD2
CASSLLGLAGAGDTQYF
TGTGCCAGCAGCTTACTCGGACTAGCGGGAGCGGGAGATACGCAGTATTTT
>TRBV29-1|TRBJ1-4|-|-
CSVGRANEKLFF
TGCAGCGTTGGCAGGGCTAATGAAAAACTGTTTTTT
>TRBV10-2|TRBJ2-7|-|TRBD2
CASSLVAGGPLEQYF
TGCGCCAGCAGCCTGGTCGCGGGGGGGCCCCTCGAGCAGTACTTC
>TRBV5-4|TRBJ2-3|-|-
CASSPGGSLSTDTQYF
TGTGCCAGCAGCCCGGGGGGCAGCCTTAGCACAGATACGCAGTATTTT
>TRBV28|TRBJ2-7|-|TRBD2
CASSNGLAQTYEQYF
TGTGCCAGCAGTAATGGACTAGCGCAAACCTACGAGCAGTACTTC
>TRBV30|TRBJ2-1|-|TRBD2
CAWTPFSGRGEQFF
TGTGCCTGGACTCCTTTTAGCGGGAGAGGTGAGCAGTTCTTC
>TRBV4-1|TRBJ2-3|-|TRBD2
CASRSPGRARTDTQYF
TGCGCCAGCAGGTCCCCAGGGAGGGCGAGGACAGATACGCAGTATTTT
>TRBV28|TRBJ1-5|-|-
CASSLLNSNQPQHF
TGTGCCAGCAGTTTACTTAATAGCAATCAGCCCCAGCATTTT
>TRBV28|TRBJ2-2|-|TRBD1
CASSLSGGLTGELFF
TGTGCCAGCAGTTTGTCAGGGGGCCTCACCGGGGAGCTGTTTTTT
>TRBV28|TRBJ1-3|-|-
CASSLGLGNTIYF
TGTGCCAGCAGTCTGGGGCTTGGAAACACCATATATTTT
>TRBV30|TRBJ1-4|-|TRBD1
CAWSLTGIATNEKLFF
TGTGCCTGGAGCCTGACAGGGATTGCAACTAATGAAAAACTGTTTTTT
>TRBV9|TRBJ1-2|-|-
CASSATAGAYGYTF
TGTGCCAGCAGCGCTACTGCGGGGGCCTATGGCTACACCTTC
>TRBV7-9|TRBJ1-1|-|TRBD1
CASRAKDRLGTEAFF
TGTGCCAGCAGAGCTAAGGACAGGCTTGGCACTGAAGCTTTCTTT
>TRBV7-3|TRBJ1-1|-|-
CASSLEGDHTEAFF
TGTGCCAGCAGCTTAGAGGGGGATCACACTGAAGCTTTCTTT
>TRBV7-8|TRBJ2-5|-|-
CASSFGGETQYF
TGTGCCAGCAGCTTTGGGGGGGAGACCCAGTACTTC
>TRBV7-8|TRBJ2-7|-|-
CASSPTSYEQYF
TGTGCCAGCAGCCCCACTAGTTACGAGCAGTACTTC